This TCR beta chain appears in the sequencing data of a study of blood T cell repertoires in COVID-19. Study background: Acute and convalescent COVID-19 samples came from the United States, Italy and Spain.

CDR1 is SNHLY and CDR2 is FYNNEI in the germline V gene. The CDR3 totals 12 residues. V lost 6 bases and J lost 4, with 7 bases in between. As processed by the authors: From reference gene primer amplification, estimates of nucleated cell counts were derived. Repertoires were generated with immunoSEQ multiplex PCR, while TCRdb's copy carries only in-frame clones and drops some. V and J calls and clone size are as listed in that table; D and trimming were resolved from the DNA. The repertoire consists of about 320,000 clones, with 85% to 95% occurring once and the leading ten covering around 3.9%. Exposed participants came across a COVID-19 case within 2 weeks before study entry.

Sequencing used PBMCs or T cells enriched from blood (not recorded which). The clonotype was recovered from a woman in her thirties who had been exposed to COVID-19. This chain connects TRBV2 to TRBJ1-5, with unresolved D. CDR3 amino acids: CASSGENQPQHF. CDR3 coding DNA: TGTGCCAGCAGCGGAGAAAATCAGCCCCAGCATTTT.